This T cell receptor beta chain is drawn from a study of cytomegalovirus exposure and HLA in healthy donors. PCR employed 60 Vbeta and 13 Jbeta primers. Sequenced by immunoSEQ multiplex PCR; TCRdb stores in-frame clones only, minus some. The repertoire holds roughly 120,000 clones, with over 55% as singletons. The CDR3 length is 14 residues. Per the germline V gene, CDR1 is MNHEY and CDR2 is SMNVEV (reference sequence). V shed 4 bases, J shed 6 bases, and the junction held 8 bases outside the gene matches. The chain links TRBV27 to TRBJ2-7; 8 nucleotides agree with TRBD1. This sequence was found in a man aged 18 to 35 in good health and CMV-seropositive. Source material: PBMCs. This CDR3 reads CASSSDRVSLEQYF. CDR3 nucleotides: TGTGCCAGCAGTTCGGACAGGGTATCCCTCGAGCAGTACTTC.